These 31 T cell receptor beta chains originate from one sample sequenced in a study of T-cell memory formation after mild COVID-19. TCRdb called the 5' RACE reads again in MiXCR, with one record for every CDR3 protein. The sample contains 89,000 or so distinct CDR3 sequences, roughly 12% of which appear only once. Source material: PBMCs or a T cell subset sorted from them (not recorded which). All receptors come from a man between 18 and 35 years old who had mild COVID-19 (a few samples of this study predate the infection). Cell type and time point are not known.

This clonotype has a handful of counts. This chain connects TRBV9 to TRBJ2-7; TRBD2 matches 8 bases. V was pared by 3 bases and J by 3 bases, with 2 bases of the junction left unmatched. The CDR3 totals 13 residues. The germline V gene encodes CDR1 SGDLS and CDR2 YYNGEE. The CDR3 DNA is TGTGCCAGCAGCGCCGGGAGGGGCTACGAGCAGTACTTC. Amino acid sequence: CASSAGRGYEQYF. The complete variable domain, with remaining parts taken from reference TRBV9 and TRBJ2-7, reads DSGVTQTPKHLITATGQRVTLRCSPRSGDLSVYWYQQSLDQGLQFLIQYYNGEERAKGNILERFSAQQFPDLHSELNLSSLELGDSALYFCASSAGRGYEQYFGPGTRLTVT.

J is TRBJ2-7 and V is TRBV12-3 or TRBV12-4; 9 bases line up with TRBD2. The length of the CDR3 is 15 residues. The ends lost 1 base at V and 2 bases at J; junction bases unmatched: 3. DNA for the CDR3: TGTGCCAGCAGTTTAGGCGGGGGGGGCCCCTACGAGCAGTACTTC. Translation: CASSLGGGGPYEQYF.

A few counts support this clonotype. CDR3: CASSLALQGANYGYTF. The CDR3 coding sequence is TGTGCCAGCAGCTTAGCGCTACAGGGAGCTAACTATGGCTACACCTTC. The chain couples TRBV7-9 to TRBJ1-2, with D possibly TRBD1 on 6 matching bases. The length of the CDR3 is 16 residues. The ends were cut back, 0 bases at V and 0 bases at J, with 11 bases in the middle. Germline CDR1 is SEHNR and CDR2 is FQNEAQ (reference sequence).

This clonotype was counted between two and nine times. The chain couples TRBV20-1 to TRBJ2-1, with D possibly matching TRBD1 (6 bases). V dropped 6 bases and J dropped 0 bases, with 15 bases sitting between them. The CDR3 is 15 amino acids. Germline CDR1 DFQATT, CDR2 SNEGSKA (reference sequence). CDR3 nucleotides: TGCAGTGCACTGCCCCAGGGGAACTCCTACAATGAGCAGTTCTTC. Amino acids: CSALPQGNSYNEQFF.

This clonotype was seen a handful of times. The rearrangement uses TRBV4-1 and TRBJ2-3; D remains ambiguous. Trimming stripped 4 bases from V and 6 bases from J, with 11 bases between. The CDR3 sequence is 13 residues long. Germline V gives CDR1 MGHRA, CDR2 YSYEKL. CDR3 region: CASSRASEDTQYF. CDR3 nucleotides: TGCGCCAGCAGCCGCGCCTCGGAGGATACGCAGTATTTT.

This clonotype appeared a few times. The gene calls are TRBV29-1 and TRBJ1-1; tentative D call: TRBD1 (5 bases). CDR1 is SQVTM and CDR2 is ANQGSEA in the germline V gene. V was clipped by 5 bases and J by 5 bases, with 21 bases between them. The CDR3 loop spans 15 amino acids. In DNA form, the CDR3 reads TGCAGCGTTCTTCCGACAGCTGCCCAAGGGACTGAAGCTTTCTTT. It yields the protein CSVLPTAAQGTEAFF. Full variable domain (remainder filled in from reference TRBV29-1 and TRBJ1-1): SAVISQKPSRDICQRGTSLTIQCQVDSQVTMMFWYRQQPGQSLTLIATANQGSEATYESGFVIDKFPISRPNLTFSTLTVSNMSPEDSSIYLCSVLPTAAQGTEAFFGQGTRLTVV.

In its sample, this clonotype was seen a few times. This sequence joins TRBV5-1 and TRBJ2-5, with TRBD2 identical over 11 bases. After removal of 3 bases from V and 6 bases from J, the junction contained 16 bases not matched to a gene. Germline CDR1 reads SGHRS; CDR2 reads YFSETQ. The CDR3 is 18 residues long. The CDR3 DNA reads TGCGCCAGCAGCTCCCAACTAGCGGGGGCCGGAGAGTTAAAGACCCAGTACTTC. Its protein product is CASSSQLAGAGELKTQYF.

This rearrangement joins TRBV5-6 to TRBJ2-2; 7 nucleotides align to TRBD1. The CDR3 consists of 16 residues. The V segment lost 2 bases and the J segment 6 bases; nucleotides outside the gene matches: 10. Germline CDR1 and CDR2: SGHDT and YYEEEE. This CDR3 reads CASSLQGYMRSGELFF. CDR3 nucleotides: TGTGCCAGCAGCTTACAGGGGTATATGAGGTCCGGGGAGCTGTTTTTT.

This clonotype appeared a few times. This chain links TRBV27 with TRBJ2-7; TRBD2 is a possible D gene (5 bases). The germline gives CDR1 MNHEY, CDR2 SMNVEV (reference sequence). With 6 bases removed from V and 6 bases from J, the gap between germline ends came to 15 bases. The CDR3 sequence is 13 residues long. DNA for the CDR3: TGTGCCAGCAGCAGGACTGCAGGCGGCGAGCAGTACGTC. This sequence encodes CASSRTAGGEQYV.

This clonotype came up a few times. The rearrangement uses TRBV15 and TRBJ2-1; TRBD2 aligns across 7 bases. The CDR3 is 15 residues long. Germline CDR1 and CDR2: LNHNV and YYDKDF (reference sequence). V shed 3 bases, J shed 6 bases, and the junction held 8 bases outside the gene matches. In DNA form, the CDR3 reads TGTGCCACCAGCAGCACCGGGGGGTGGTTCAATGAGCAGTTCTTC. The encoded protein is CATSSTGGWFNEQFF.

This clonotype was observed a few times. This rearrangement joins TRBV7-9 to TRBJ2-5, with 7 bases matching TRBD1. CDR1 is SEHNR and CDR2 is FQNEAQ in the germline V gene (reference sequence). CDR3 length: 15 residues. The ends lost 4 bases at V and 3 bases at J; junction bases unmatched: 8. CDR3 region: CASSSRDSGEETQYF. The CDR3 nucleotides are TGTGCCAGCAGCTCCCGGGACAGTGGGGAAGAGACCCAGTACTTC.

This chain joins TRBV12-3 or TRBV12-4 and TRBJ1-6; D gene unclear. V was pared by 3 bases and J by 13 bases, with 13 bases between. This CDR3 spans 13 amino acids. CDR3 nucleotides: TGTGCCAGCAGTTTGGAGGGTCCCGGCCCCCTCCACTTT. Encoded protein: CASSLEGPGPLHF.

This clonotype was counted ten times or more. V is TRBV5-1 and J is TRBJ2-7; 7 bases line up with TRBD1. This CDR3 has 12 residues. The V gene end was trimmed by 4 bases and the J gene end by 3 bases; junction bases not matched to a gene: 1. Germline V gene sequence: CDR1 SGHRS, CDR2 YFSETQ. As DNA, the CDR3 is TGCGCCAGCAGCGGGGACAGCTACGAGCAGTACTTC. It encodes CASSGDSYEQYF.

The sample holds a few counts of this clonotype. CDR3 residues: CASRTPALSGANVLTF. The CDR3 DNA is TGTGCCAGCAGGACCCCGGCCCTCTCTGGGGCCAACGTCCTGACTTTC. This chain joins TRBV6-2 or TRBV6-3 and TRBJ2-6; the D is unclear. The CDR3 totals 16 residues. Germline V gene sequence: CDR1 MNHEY, CDR2 SVGEGT. The V and J ends lost 6 bases and 0 bases respectively, with 12 bases between them.

Only a few counts were recorded for this clonotype. V usage is TRBV20-1 and J usage is TRBJ2-5, with TRBD1 identical over 9 bases. CDR1 DFQATT and CDR2 SNEGSKA come from the germline V gene (reference sequence). The CDR3 consists of 14 residues. The chain's CDR3 is CRARDRVLEETQYF. The CDR3 DNA follows: TGCAGGGCCCGGGACAGGGTCCTGGAAGAGACCCAGTACTTC.

This clonotype was observed a handful of times. This rearrangement joins TRBV9 to TRBJ1-2; possible D gene TRBD1, 6 bases. CDR3 length: 12 residues. V shed 3 bases and J shed 6 bases, with 9 bases lying between them. Germline lookup yields CDR1 SGDLS and CDR2 YYNGEE. The CDR3 DNA is TGTGCCAGCAGCGGCCACAGGGATGGCTACACCTTC. Protein: CASSGHRDGYTF.

There are a few counts of this clonotype. J is TRBJ2-7 and V is TRBV29-1; TRBD1 agrees at 9 bases. CDR1 SQVTM and CDR2 ANQGSEA come from the germline V gene. The CDR3 totals 13 residues. With V trimmed by 7 bases and J by 6 bases, 10 bases remained unmatched. The CDR3 nucleotides are TGCAGCGCCATGGGACAGGGTATTGGCGAGCAGTACTTC. It encodes CSAMGQGIGEQYF.

The table lists this clonotype with a few counts. The chain employs TRBV7-7 and TRBJ2-7, with 9 bases identical to TRBD1. The CDR3 is made up of 13 amino acids. The germline gives CDR1 SSHAT, CDR2 FNYEAQ (reference sequence). CDR3 bases: TGTGCTAGCAGCGCCGGGACAGGGTCCGAGCAGTACGTC. This sequence encodes CASSAGTGSEQYV.

The chain has TRBV20-1 and TRBJ1-1; 7 bases agree with TRBD1. The germline V gene encodes CDR1 DFQATT and CDR2 SNEGSKA (reference sequence). Losses at the gene ends were 6 bases for V and 0 bases for J; bases not matched to a gene: 4. The CDR3 is 13 residues long. The CDR3 DNA sequence: TGCAGTGCCCAGGACAGGCTGAACACTGAAGCTTTCTTT. It encodes CSAQDRLNTEAFF.

This chain links TRBV7-2 with TRBJ2-1; D is undetermined. The V and J ends lost 2 bases and 9 bases respectively, with 8 bases between them. CDR1 SGHTA and CDR2 FQGNSA come from the germline V gene. CDR3 length: 12 residues. In DNA form, the CDR3 reads TGTGCCAGCAGCTTACGGGCCGCTGAGCAGTTCTTC. As protein: CASSLRAAEQFF.

This clonotype was recorded many times. This sequence joins TRBV7-9 and TRBJ2-5; TRBD2 is a possible D gene (5 bases). This CDR3 comprises 16 residues. With 5 bases removed from V and 5 bases from J, the gap between germline ends came to 21 bases. Germline-derived CDR1 and CDR2 are SEHNR and FQNEAQ (reference sequence). Here the CDR3 DNA reads TGTGCCAGCAGCCCTACCCCGGGCCCATCGGGGGAGACCCAGTACTTC. Translation: CASSPTPGPSGETQYF.

This clonotype occurred a few times. The V call is TRBV12-3 or TRBV12-4, the J call TRBJ1-4; D is unresolved. CDR3 length: 12 amino acids. V lost 6 bases to trimming and J lost 16 bases, with 18 bases between them. CDR3 coding DNA: TGTGCCAGCAGGGATCAATCGCAGTCTGCGTTTTTT. The encoded protein is CASRDQSQSAFF.

The rearrangement uses TRBV4-1 and TRBJ1-2, with no clear D. The CDR3 is 16 residues long. Germline V gene sequence: CDR1 MGHRA, CDR2 YSYEKL. V was trimmed by 0 bases and J by 4 bases, leaving 15 bases between them. This chain's CDR3 is CASSQEADYGPYGYTF. The CDR3 nucleotides are TGCGCCAGCAGCCAAGAGGCCGATTATGGCCCCTATGGCTACACCTTC.

The table lists this clonotype with a few counts. V and J are TRBV29-1 and TRBJ1-2; D perhaps matches TRBD1 (6 bases). The CDR3 is 15 amino acids. Germline V lookup: CDR1 SQVTM, CDR2 ANQGSEA. Trimming took off 0 bases at V and 0 bases at J, with 11 bases between the two ends. The CDR3 nucleotides are TGCAGCGTTGAAGATCAGGGGTCCTCTAACTATGGCTACACCTTC. It specifies CSVEDQGSSNYGYTF.

This clonotype was seen ten or more times. This chain connects TRBV4-3 to TRBJ1-1, with D perhaps TRBD1 (5 bases). Trimming shortened V by 4 bases and J by 1 base, and 16 bases separated the two germline ends. Per the germline V gene, CDR1 is LGHNA and CDR2 is YSLEER. The CDR3 totals 16 residues. The CDR3 protein is CASSPLEGKGNTEAFF. For the CDR3, the DNA is TGCGCCAGCAGCCCACTCGAGGGGAAGGGGAACACTGAAGCTTTCTTT.

The chain employs TRBV30 and TRBJ2-1; D ambiguous. The CDR3 is 13 amino acids. Trimming removed 5 bases at V and 0 bases at J, with 8 bases between. Germline lookup yields CDR1 GTSNPN and CDR2 SVGIG (reference sequence). The CDR3 here is CAWLEDSYNEQFF. The CDR3 region has the DNA TGTGCCTGGTTAGAGGACTCCTACAATGAGCAGTTCTTC.

The CDR3 DNA follows: TGTGCCAGCAGCCCCGGGGGGTTAACGGATCAGCCCCAGCATTTT. This encodes CASSPGGLTDQPQHF. V is TRBV12-3 or TRBV12-4 and J is TRBJ1-5; D may be TRBD1 (5 bases). The CDR3 spans 15 residues. Deletions cut 6 bases from V and 5 bases from J, with 17 bases between.

In nucleotides, the CDR3 is TGTGCCATCAGTGTATCGAATCAGCCCCAGCATTTT. It specifies CAISVSNQPQHF. The chain carries TRBV10-3 and TRBJ1-5; the D is unclear. Trimming shortened V by 4 bases and J by 4 bases, and 5 bases separated the two germline ends. The CDR3 spans 12 residues. CDR1 is ENHRY and CDR2 is SYGVKD in the germline V gene.

This clonotype appeared many times. V is TRBV6-2 or TRBV6-3 and J is TRBJ1-2; unclear D gene. The germline V and J ends were trimmed by 5 bases and 4 bases, with 11 bases remaining between them. The CDR3 has 13 amino acids. The germline V gene encodes CDR1 MNHEY and CDR2 SVGEGT. The CDR3 is CASSPGGLYGYTF. In DNA, the CDR3 is TGTGCCAGCAGTCCGGGAGGTCTCTATGGCTACACCTTC.

Only a few counts were recorded for this clonotype. The CDR3 DNA sequence: TGTGCCAGCAGCCTAAGGACTTACAGCTCCTACGAGCAGTACGTC. Its translation: CASSLRTYSSYEQYV. The chain recombines TRBV5-5 with TRBJ2-7; tentatively, D is TRBD2 (5 bases). Germline V gene sequence: CDR1 SGHKS, CDR2 YYEKEE (reference sequence). The CDR3 runs 15 residues. V was pared by 4 bases and J by 0 bases, with 14 bases between.

V and J are TRBV7-2 and TRBJ1-1, with TRBD1 identical over 8 bases. J gave up 13 bases and V 3 bases, and 13 bases lay outside the gene matches. Germline V CDR1 and CDR2: SGHTA, FQGNSA. This CDR3 comprises 14 residues. CDR3 sequence (DNA): TGTGCCAGCAGCTTCTTGACAGGGGCGCATCTGGATTTCTTT. It encodes CASSFLTGAHLDFF.